These T cell receptor beta chains were read from a single sample in a study of cytomegalovirus exposure and HLA in healthy donors. Clones were sequenced by immunoSEQ multiplex PCR, and TCRdb holds only the in-frame ones, with some missing. The repertoire holds about 160,000 clones, with 75% as singletons. Sample: PBMCs. These receptors came from a woman aged 45 to 65 in good health and CMV-seropositive. Both conserved end residues are part of each CDR3. A D gene is named only where the DNA matches it firmly. Size is omitted from some rows. Given values are once, few, many or a class for expanded clones.

CDR3nt: TGTGCCAGCAGCCTTGCGGGACCGCCGATCTCTGGAAACACCATATATTTT
CDR3aa: CASSLAGPPISGNTIYF
j_gene: TRBJ1-3
abundance: few
d_gene: NA
v_gene: TRBV7-2

CDR3nt: TGTGCCAGCAGCGCACTAGGACAGGCCTACACCGGGGAGCTGTTTTTT
CDR3aa: CASSALGQAYTGELFF
j_gene: TRBJ2-2
abundance: NA
d_gene: TRBD1
v_gene: TRBV25-1

CDR3nt: TGCGCCAGCAGCCAACCAAAACAGGGGAACTATGGCTACACCTTC
CDR3aa: CASSQPKQGNYGYTF
j_gene: TRBJ1-2
abundance: NA
d_gene: TRBD1
v_gene: TRBV4-1

CDR3nt: TGTGCCAGCACGGGACAGGGGAACACCGGGGAGCTGTTTTTT
CDR3aa: CASTGQGNTGELFF
j_gene: TRBJ2-2
abundance: NA
d_gene: TRBD1
v_gene: TRBV25-1

CDR3nt: TGTGCCAGCAGCCGCTCGGGGAATTCACCCCTCCACTTT
CDR3aa: CASSRSGNSPLHF
j_gene: TRBJ1-6
abundance: few
d_gene: NA
v_gene: TRBV7-9

CDR3nt: TGCGCCAGCAGCCTCGAAGGGGATAACACCGGGGAGCTGTTTTTT
CDR3aa: CASSLEGDNTGELFF
j_gene: TRBJ2-2
abundance: NA
d_gene: NA
v_gene: TRBV5-1

CDR3nt: TGTGCCAGTAGTATACGGGACAGGGGTTCACCCCTCCACTTT
CDR3aa: CASSIRDRGSPLHF
j_gene: TRBJ1-6
abundance: NA
d_gene: TRBD1
v_gene: TRBV19

CDR3nt: TGCAGTGCCGGACAGGGGGATACGCAGTATTTT
CDR3aa: CSAGQGDTQYF
j_gene: TRBJ2-3
abundance: NA
d_gene: TRBD1
v_gene: TRBV20-1

CDR3nt: TGTGCCAGCAGCTTAAGGGGGGAGACCCAGTACTTC
CDR3aa: CASSLRGETQYF
j_gene: TRBJ2-5
abundance: NA
d_gene: NA
v_gene: TRBV5-6

CDR3nt: TGCGCCAGCTCCCGGACTAGCGGGGGATTAAACATTCAGTACTTC
CDR3aa: CASSRTSGGLNIQYF
j_gene: TRBJ2-4
abundance: NA
d_gene: TRBD2
v_gene: TRBV5-1

CDR3nt: TGCGCCAGCAGCCAAGATTGGGGCATGGCTAATGAAAAACTGTTTTTT
CDR3aa: CASSQDWGMANEKLFF
j_gene: TRBJ1-4
abundance: few
d_gene: NA
v_gene: TRBV4-1